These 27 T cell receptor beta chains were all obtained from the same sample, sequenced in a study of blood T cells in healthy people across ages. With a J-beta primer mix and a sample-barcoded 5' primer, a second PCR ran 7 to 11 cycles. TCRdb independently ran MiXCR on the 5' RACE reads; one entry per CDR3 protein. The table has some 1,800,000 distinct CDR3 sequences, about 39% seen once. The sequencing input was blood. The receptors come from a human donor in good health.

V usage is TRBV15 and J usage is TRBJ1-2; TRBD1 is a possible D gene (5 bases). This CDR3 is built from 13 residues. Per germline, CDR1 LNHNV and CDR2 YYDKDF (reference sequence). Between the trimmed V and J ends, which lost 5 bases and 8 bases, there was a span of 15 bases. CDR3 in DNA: TGTGCCACCAGCCGGCACCAGGGCGAGGGCTACACCTTC. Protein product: CATSRHQGEGYTF. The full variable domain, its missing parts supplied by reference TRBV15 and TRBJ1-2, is DAMVIQNPRYQVTQFGKPVTLSCSQTLNHNVMYWYQQKSSQAPKLLFHYYDKDFNNEADTPDNFQSRRPNTSFCFLDIRSPGLGDTAMYLCATSRHQGEGYTFGSGTRLTVV.

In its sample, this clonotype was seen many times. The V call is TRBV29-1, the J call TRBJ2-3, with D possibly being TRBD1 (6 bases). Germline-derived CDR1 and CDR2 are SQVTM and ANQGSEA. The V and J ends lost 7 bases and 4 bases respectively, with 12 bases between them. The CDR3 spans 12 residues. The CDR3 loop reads CSGKGDADTQYF. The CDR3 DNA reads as TGCAGCGGAAAGGGGGACGCAGATACGCAGTATTTT.

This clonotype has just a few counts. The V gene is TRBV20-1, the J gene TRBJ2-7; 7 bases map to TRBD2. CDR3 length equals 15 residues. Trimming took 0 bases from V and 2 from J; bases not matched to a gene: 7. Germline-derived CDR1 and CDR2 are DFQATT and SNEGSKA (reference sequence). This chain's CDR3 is CSARETGGSTYEQYF. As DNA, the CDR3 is TGCAGTGCTAGAGAAACGGGGGGATCGACCTACGAGCAGTACTTC.

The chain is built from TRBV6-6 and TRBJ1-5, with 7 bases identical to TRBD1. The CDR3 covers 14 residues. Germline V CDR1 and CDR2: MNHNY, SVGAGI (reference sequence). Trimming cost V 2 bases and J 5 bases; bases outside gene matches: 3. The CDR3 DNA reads TGTGCCAGCAGTTACCCAGGGGGGGATCAGCCCCAGCATTTT. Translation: CASSYPGGDQPQHF.

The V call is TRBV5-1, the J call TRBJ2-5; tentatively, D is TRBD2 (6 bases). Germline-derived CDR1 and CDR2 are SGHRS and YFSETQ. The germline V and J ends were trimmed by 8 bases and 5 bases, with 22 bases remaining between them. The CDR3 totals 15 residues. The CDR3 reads CASKQIFFGGETQYF. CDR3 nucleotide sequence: TGCGCCAGTAAACAGATCTTCTTCGGAGGGGAGACCCAGTACTTC.

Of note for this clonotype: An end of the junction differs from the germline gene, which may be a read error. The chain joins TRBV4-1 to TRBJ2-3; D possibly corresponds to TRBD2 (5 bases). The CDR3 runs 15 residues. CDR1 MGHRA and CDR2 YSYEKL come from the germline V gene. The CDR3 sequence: CASSEERSGTDTQYF. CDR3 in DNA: TGCGCCAGCAGCGAAGAGCGGTCGGGCACAGATACGCAGTATTTT.

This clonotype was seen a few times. CDR3 DNA sequence: TGCAGTGCTAGAGATCCCGGGACAGCTCAAGAGACCCAGTACTTC. Translating gives CSARDPGTAQETQYF. V and J are TRBV20-1 and TRBJ2-5; TRBD1 matches 7 bases. V lost 0 bases, J lost 2 bases, and 6 bases stayed unmatched. CDR1 is DFQATT, CDR2 SNEGSKA, per germline (reference sequence). CDR3 size: 15 residues.

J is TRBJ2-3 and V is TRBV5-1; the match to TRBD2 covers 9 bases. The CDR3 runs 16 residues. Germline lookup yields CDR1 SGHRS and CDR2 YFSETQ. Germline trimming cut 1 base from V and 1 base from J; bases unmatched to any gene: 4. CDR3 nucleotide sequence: TGCGCCAGCAGCTTGTTTAGCGGGGGAGGCACAGATACGCAGTATTTT. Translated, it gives CASSLFSGGGTDTQYF.

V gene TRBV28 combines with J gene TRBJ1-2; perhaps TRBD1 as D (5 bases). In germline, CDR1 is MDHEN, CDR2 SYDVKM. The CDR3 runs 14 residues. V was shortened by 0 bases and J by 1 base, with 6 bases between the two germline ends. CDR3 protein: CASSLWRGNYGYTF. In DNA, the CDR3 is TGTGCCAGCAGTTTATGGAGGGGTAACTATGGCTACACCTTC.

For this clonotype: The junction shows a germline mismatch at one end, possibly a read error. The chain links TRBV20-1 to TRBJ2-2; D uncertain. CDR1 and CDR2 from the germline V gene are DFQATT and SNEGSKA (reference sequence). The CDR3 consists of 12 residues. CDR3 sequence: CSARANTGELFF. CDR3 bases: TGCAGTGCGAGAGCAAACACCGGGGAGCTGTTTTTT.

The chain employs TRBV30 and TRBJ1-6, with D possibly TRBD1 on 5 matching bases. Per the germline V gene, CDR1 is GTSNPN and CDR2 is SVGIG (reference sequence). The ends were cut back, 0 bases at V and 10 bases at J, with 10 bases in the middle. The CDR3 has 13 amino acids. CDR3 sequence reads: CAWSVRDDSPLHF. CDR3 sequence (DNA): TGTGCCTGGAGTGTGAGGGACGACTCACCCCTCCACTTT.

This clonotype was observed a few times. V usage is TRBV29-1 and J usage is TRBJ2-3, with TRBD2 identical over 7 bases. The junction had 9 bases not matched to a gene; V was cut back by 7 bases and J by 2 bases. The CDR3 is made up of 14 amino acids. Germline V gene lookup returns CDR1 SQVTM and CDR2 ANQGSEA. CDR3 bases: TGCAGCGCCCGGCGGAGCGGGAACACAGATACGCAGTATTTT. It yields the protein CSARRSGNTDTQYF.

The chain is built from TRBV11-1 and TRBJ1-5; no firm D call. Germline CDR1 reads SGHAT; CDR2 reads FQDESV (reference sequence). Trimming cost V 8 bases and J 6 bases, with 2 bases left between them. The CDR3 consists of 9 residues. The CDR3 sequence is CASFQPQHF. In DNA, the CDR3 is TGTGCCAGCTTTCAGCCCCAGCATTTT.

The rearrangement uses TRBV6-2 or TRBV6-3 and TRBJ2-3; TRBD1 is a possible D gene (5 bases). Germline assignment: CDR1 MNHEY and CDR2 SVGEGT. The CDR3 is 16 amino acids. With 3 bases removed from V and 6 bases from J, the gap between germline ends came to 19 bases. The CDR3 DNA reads TGTGCCAGCAGTTATCGGCCGGCAGGGAAGGTGGATACGCAGTATTTT. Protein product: CASSYRPAGKVDTQYF.

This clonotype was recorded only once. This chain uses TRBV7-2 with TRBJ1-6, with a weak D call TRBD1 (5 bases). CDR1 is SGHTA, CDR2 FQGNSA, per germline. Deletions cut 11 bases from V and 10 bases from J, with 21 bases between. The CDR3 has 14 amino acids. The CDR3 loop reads CAALAGNLGSPLHF. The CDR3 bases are TGTGCCGCCTTAGCAGGGAATCTTGGATCACCCCTCCACTTT.

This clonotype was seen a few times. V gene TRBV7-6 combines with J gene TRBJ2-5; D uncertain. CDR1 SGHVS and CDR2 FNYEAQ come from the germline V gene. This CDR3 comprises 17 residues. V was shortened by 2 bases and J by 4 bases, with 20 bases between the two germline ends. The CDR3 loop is CASSLKSRALPPETQYF. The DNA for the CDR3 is TGTGCCAGCAGCTTAAAGTCTAGGGCTCTTCCCCCAGAGACCCAGTACTTC.

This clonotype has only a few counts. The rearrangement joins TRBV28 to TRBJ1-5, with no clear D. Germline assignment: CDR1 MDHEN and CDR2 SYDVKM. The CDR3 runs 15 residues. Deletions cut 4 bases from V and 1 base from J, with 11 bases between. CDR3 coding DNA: TGTGCCAGCAGTTCGCGGGGTTGGAGCAATCAGCCCCAGCATTTT. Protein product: CASSSRGWSNQPQHF.

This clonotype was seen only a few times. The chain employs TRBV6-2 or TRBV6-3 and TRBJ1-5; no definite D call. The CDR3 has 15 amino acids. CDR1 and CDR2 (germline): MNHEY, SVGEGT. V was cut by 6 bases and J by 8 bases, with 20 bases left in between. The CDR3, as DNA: TGTGCCAGCAGCCGCCCCGGGCTATCGCACGAGCCCCAGCATTTT. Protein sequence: CASSRPGLSHEPQHF.

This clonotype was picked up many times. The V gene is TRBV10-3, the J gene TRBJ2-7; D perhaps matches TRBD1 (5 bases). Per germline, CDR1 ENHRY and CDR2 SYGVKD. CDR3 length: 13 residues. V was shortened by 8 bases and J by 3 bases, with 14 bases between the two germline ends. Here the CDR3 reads CAISRQSSYEQYF. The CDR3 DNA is TGTGCCATCTCACGACAGAGTAGCTACGAGCAGTACTTC.

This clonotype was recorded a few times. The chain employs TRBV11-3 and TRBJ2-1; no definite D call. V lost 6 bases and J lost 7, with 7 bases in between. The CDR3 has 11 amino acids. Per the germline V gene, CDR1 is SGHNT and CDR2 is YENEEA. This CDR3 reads CASRRINEQFF. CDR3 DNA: TGTGCCAGCAGGCGGATAAATGAGCAGTTCTTC.

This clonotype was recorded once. This CDR3 is CSASDGFWNTEAFF. The CDR3 DNA is TGCAGTGCTAGTGACGGGTTTTGGAACACTGAAGCTTTCTTT. The chain combines TRBV20-1 with TRBJ1-1; D gene unclear. Trimming took off 3 bases at V and 1 base at J, with 12 bases between the two ends. Per the germline V gene, CDR1 is DFQATT and CDR2 is SNEGSKA (reference sequence). This CDR3 comprises 14 residues.

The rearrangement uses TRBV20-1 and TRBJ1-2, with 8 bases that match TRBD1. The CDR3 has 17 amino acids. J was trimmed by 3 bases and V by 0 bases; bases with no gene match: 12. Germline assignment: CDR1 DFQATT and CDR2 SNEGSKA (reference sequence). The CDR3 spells CSARDEDRDYYDYGYTF. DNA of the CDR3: TGCAGTGCTAGAGATGAGGACAGGGATTACTACGACTATGGCTACACCTTC.

The CDR3 protein is CAISEKGKAFF. DNA for the CDR3: TGTGCCATCAGTGAGAAGGGAAAAGCTTTCTTT. The chain links TRBV10-3 to TRBJ1-1; D is undetermined. The CDR3 is 11 amino acids. Germline assignment: CDR1 ENHRY and CDR2 SYGVKD. V was shortened by 2 bases and J by 9 bases, with 7 bases between the two germline ends.

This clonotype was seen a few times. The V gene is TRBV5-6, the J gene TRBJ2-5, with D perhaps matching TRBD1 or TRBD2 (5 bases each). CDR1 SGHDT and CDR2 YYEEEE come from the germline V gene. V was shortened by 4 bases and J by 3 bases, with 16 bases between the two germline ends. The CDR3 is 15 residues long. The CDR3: CASSHNPVGEETQYF. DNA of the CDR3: TGTGCCAGCAGCCATAACCCGGTGGGGGAAGAGACCCAGTACTTC.

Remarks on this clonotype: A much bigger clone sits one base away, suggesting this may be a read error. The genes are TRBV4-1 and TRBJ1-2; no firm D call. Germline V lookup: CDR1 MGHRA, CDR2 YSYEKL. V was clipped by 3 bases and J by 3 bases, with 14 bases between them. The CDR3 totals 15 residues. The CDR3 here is CASSHLNGQDYGYTF. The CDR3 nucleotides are TGCGCCAGCAGCCACCTTAACGGGCAGGACTATGGCTACACCTTC.

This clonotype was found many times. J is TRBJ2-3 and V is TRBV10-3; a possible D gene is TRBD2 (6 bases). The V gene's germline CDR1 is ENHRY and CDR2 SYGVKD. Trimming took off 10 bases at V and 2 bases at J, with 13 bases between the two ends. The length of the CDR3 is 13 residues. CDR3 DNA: TGTGCCAGCTTAGCGGAGAACACAGATACGCAGTATTTT. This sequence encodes CASLAENTDTQYF.

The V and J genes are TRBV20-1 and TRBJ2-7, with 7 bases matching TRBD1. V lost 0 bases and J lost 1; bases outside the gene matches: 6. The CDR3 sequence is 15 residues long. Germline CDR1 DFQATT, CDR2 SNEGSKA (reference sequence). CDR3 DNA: TGCAGTGCTAGAGACTACAGGGGTGTGTCCTACGAGCAGTACTTC. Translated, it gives CSARDYRGVSYEQYF.